The clone carrying this TCR beta chain was seen many times. The CDR3 totals 14 residues. CDR1 and CDR2 (germline): MNHEY, SMNVEV (reference sequence). Trimming removed 5 bases from V and 6 bases from J, with 15 bases in between. The data were obtained in a study of T-cell reconstitution after alpha-beta-depleted transplantation in children. This sample's TCRbeta library carried unique molecular identifier barcodes. Each CDR3 protein is one row after TCRdb ran MiXCR on the PCR reads. The table includes around 92,000 distinct CDR3 sequences, 12% detected once. The J gene is TRBJ2-3, the V gene TRBV27; D is possibly TRBD2 (5 bases). The TCR comes from a human donor who donated a stem cell graft to a child with inherited bone marrow failure. The source material was PBMCs from the stem cell graft donor, sampled from the stem cell graft. The CDR3 DNA is TGTGCCAGCAGTCGAGCGGCCGGGCCCGATACGCAGTATTTT. Translating it yields CASSRAAGPDTQYF.